This TCR beta chain was found in a study of blood T cells in healthy people across ages. Study-level results: Roughly linearly, TCR beta diversity per million T cells fell as age increased.

Using a J-beta primer mix together with a sample-barcoded 5' primer, a second PCR was run for 7 to 11 cycles. Each of the cDNA molecules was tagged by a template-switch adaptor with 12 random nucleotides. TCRdb re-called the 5' RACE reads with MiXCR, one entry per CDR3 protein. The data contain about 670,000 distinct CDR3 sequences, approximately 40% of them singletons. Germline V gives CDR1 LNHNV, CDR2 YYDKDF (reference sequence). The trim removed 0 bases at V and 6 bases at J, leaving 9 bases unmatched. This CDR3 contains 16 residues. This clonotype was counted ten times or more. The antigen is not known.

Sequences were obtained from blood. The chain carries TRBV15 and TRBJ1-2; 8 bases fit TRBD1. This clonotype was sampled from an elderly man in good health. CDR3 sequence: CATSRDGFQGANGYTF. CDR3 coding DNA: TGTGCCACCAGCAGAGATGGGTTTCAGGGGGCTAATGGCTACACCTTC.